The 32 T cell receptor beta chains listed next were all sequenced from one sample in a study of OX40 agonist ivuxolimab in advanced cancers. Profiling relied on immunoSEQ multiplex PCR, and the TCRdb table lists in-frame clones only, not all of them. The repertoire has about 60,000 clones, around 85% of them found once; the top ten carry approximately 2.8%. The material was CD4+ or CD8+ T cells sorted from blood, obtained in a trial of the OX40 agonist ivuxolimab. The receptors were sampled from an adult with an advanced solid tumor such as melanoma, head and neck, liver or kidney cancer.

In this sample, this clone turned up once. V gene TRBV11-2 combines with J gene TRBJ2-2; TRBD1 matches 7 bases. CDR1 SGHAT and CDR2 FQNNGV come from the germline V gene. Losses at the gene ends were 5 bases for V and 1 base for J; bases not matched to a gene: 4. The CDR3 length is 15 residues. The CDR3 DNA follows: TGTGCCAGCAGCACCCGACAGGGGAACACCGGGGAGCTGTTTTTT. Translation: CASSTRQGNTGELFF.

The chain is built from TRBV5-6 and TRBJ1-1, with D perhaps matching TRBD1 (5 bases). CDR1 and CDR2 (germline): SGHDT, YYEEEE. This CDR3 is 14 amino acids long. V lost 4 bases and J 0 bases, leaving 10 bases between the germline ends. This chain's CDR3 is CASSPGRMNTEAFF. The CDR3 DNA reads TGTGCCAGCAGCCCGGGACGGATGAACACTGAAGCTTTCTTT.

This sequence joins TRBV4-2 and TRBJ2-3; maybe TRBD2 (6 bases). The CDR3 consists of 17 residues. V lost 1 base to trimming and J lost 2 bases, with 16 bases between them. Germline values: CDR1 LGHNA, CDR2 YNFKEQ. As DNA, the CDR3 is TGTGCCAGCAGCCAAGTTTACCTAGCGAGCGCCACAGATACGCAGTATTTT. It translates to CASSQVYLASATDTQYF.

This chain joins TRBV10-3 and TRBJ2-5; D is perhaps TRBD1 (5 bases). The germline CDR1 and CDR2 sequences are ENHRY and SYGVKD. Trimming stripped 6 bases from V and 1 base from J, with 9 bases between. The CDR3 is 13 residues long. CDR3 in DNA: TGTGCCATCAGGGACACTTCCCAAGAGACCCAGTACTTC. This translates into CAIRDTSQETQYF.

This clone was seen more than once but under ten times. The V and J genes are TRBV9 and TRBJ2-7, with D perhaps given as TRBD1 or TRBD2 (5 bases each). This CDR3 is 14 amino acids long. CDR1 and CDR2 (germline): SGDLS, YYNGEE. The V end was cut by 0 bases, the J end by 1 base, with 8 bases between. The CDR3 bases are TGTGCCAGCAGCGTAGGGGGGATTTCCTACGAGCAGTACTTC. Protein product: CASSVGGISYEQYF.

This chain uses TRBV5-6 with TRBJ2-7; D is tentatively TRBD1 or TRBD2 (6 bases each). CDR3 size: 15 residues. V lost 2 bases, J lost 1 base, and 13 bases lay in between. Per the germline V gene, CDR1 is SGHDT and CDR2 is YYEEEE. In DNA form, the CDR3 reads TGTGCCAGCAGCTTCGCGGGACACGGATCCTACGAGCAGTACTTC. Translating it yields CASSFAGHGSYEQYF.

The V gene is TRBV6-5, the J gene TRBJ2-2; D is unresolved. This CDR3 is 15 amino acids long. CDR1 and CDR2 from the germline V gene are MNHEY and SVGAGI. Trimming removed 3 bases from V and 0 bases from J, with 8 bases in between. The CDR3 nucleotides are TGTGCCAGCAGTTATCGAGGAGCGAACACCGGGGAGCTGTTTTTT. Encoded protein: CASSYRGANTGELFF.

The V call is TRBV30, the J call TRBJ2-5, with TRBD1 matching over 8 bases. The CDR3 runs 14 residues. CDR1 GTSNPN and CDR2 SVGIG come from the germline V gene (reference sequence). V was pared by 4 bases and J by 1 base, with 5 bases of the junction left unmatched. CDR3 loop: CAWNRGRSQETQYF. DNA of the CDR3: TGTGCCTGGAACAGGGGGAGATCCCAAGAGACCCAGTACTTC.

The chain has TRBV4-2 and TRBJ1-1; D is uncertain. The ends were cut back, 0 bases at V and 0 bases at J, with 14 bases in the middle. The germline gives CDR1 LGHNA, CDR2 YNFKEQ. The CDR3 totals 17 residues. The CDR3 coding sequence is TGTGCCAGCAGCCAAGATATTAGGCAGCTCATGAACACTGAAGCTTTCTTT. Amino acids: CASSQDIRQLMNTEAFF.

This rearrangement joins TRBV6-1 to TRBJ1-4; D ambiguous. Looked up from germline, CDR1 is MNHNS and CDR2 is SASEGT. The CDR3 totals 14 residues. With 5 bases removed from V and 7 bases from J, the gap between germline ends came to 14 bases. CDR3 DNA sequence: TGTGCCAGCAGTTTCAGATTAGTTGGTGAAAAACTGTTTTTT. Protein sequence: CASSFRLVGEKLFF.

The rearrangement links TRBV30 to TRBJ1-2; TRBD1 aligns across 11 bases. The CDR3 consists of 15 residues. Germline V gene lookup returns CDR1 GTSNPN and CDR2 SVGIG (reference sequence). Trimming at V came to 3 bases and at J to 5 bases, leaving 8 bases not matched to a gene. DNA of the CDR3: TGTGCCTGGAGCCGGGGACAGGGGGTTAGATATGGCTACACCTTC. It codes for CAWSRGQGVRYGYTF.

The gene calls are TRBV6-1 and TRBJ1-2; D ambiguous. Trimming shortened V by 5 bases and J by 8 bases, and 9 bases separated the two germline ends. Germline values: CDR1 MNHNS, CDR2 SASEGT. The CDR3 is 11 amino acids. In nucleotides, the CDR3 is TGTGCCAGCAGTTACGGAGGGGGCTACACCTTC. This encodes CASSYGGGYTF.

The gene calls are TRBV30 and TRBJ1-1; D is unresolved. The V gene's germline CDR1 is GTSNPN and CDR2 SVGIG (reference sequence). The ends were cut back, 8 bases at V and 1 base at J, with 14 bases in the middle. The CDR3 contains 13 residues. CDR3 DNA sequence: TGTGCCGGAAGCGGCTGGGAGAACACTGAAGCTTTCTTT. Protein sequence: CAGSGWENTEAFF.

The V call is TRBV11-1, the J call TRBJ2-7; no clear D gene. V was clipped by 0 bases and J by 7 bases, with 10 bases between them. CDR3 length equals 13 residues. The V gene's germline CDR1 is SGHAT and CDR2 FQDESV (reference sequence). CDR3 nucleotide sequence: TGTGCCAGCAGCTTAGCGACCGGGTCGGAGCAGTACTTC. This encodes CASSLATGSEQYF.

V gene TRBV9 combines with J gene TRBJ2-7, with TRBD2 matching over 8 bases. Per the germline V gene, CDR1 is SGDLS and CDR2 is YYNGEE. Trimming cost V 4 bases and J 3 bases; bases outside gene matches: 9. This CDR3 is 15 amino acids long. The CDR3 DNA is TGTGCCAGCAGCATCGGACTAGCTTCGATCTACGAGCAGTACTTC. This gives the protein CASSIGLASIYEQYF.

V gene TRBV4-1 combines with J gene TRBJ1-2; 10 nucleotides agree with TRBD1. The CDR3 has 15 amino acids. V was clipped by 3 bases and J by 4 bases; unmatched bases: 5. The germline CDR1 and CDR2 sequences are MGHRA and YSYEKL. The CDR3: CASSHGQGGAYGYTF. DNA of the CDR3: TGCGCCAGCAGCCACGGACAGGGGGGAGCCTATGGCTACACCTTC.

CDR3 sequence: CASSLGETQYF. The CDR3 nucleotides are TGTGCCAGCAGCTTGGGGGAGACCCAGTACTTC. This sequence joins TRBV11-2 and TRBJ2-5; D is uncertain. CDR3 length: 11 residues. With 3 bases removed from V and 5 bases from J, the gap between germline ends came to 4 bases. Germline V gene data show CDR1 as SGHAT and CDR2 as FQNNGV.

CDR3 in DNA: TGTGCCAGCTCACCAAGGCTAGCGGGGGGGTACGAGCAGTACTTC. As protein: CASSPRLAGGYEQYF. V usage is TRBV18 and J usage is TRBJ2-7, with TRBD2 matching over 12 bases. The CDR3 consists of 15 residues. The trim removed 2 bases at V and 4 bases at J, leaving 3 bases unmatched. Germline V gene lookup returns CDR1 KGHSH and CDR2 LQKENI.

Comments on this clone: The junction differs from germline at one of its ends, possibly a read error. The rearrangement links TRBV6-1 to TRBJ1-6; no clear D gene. The CDR3 loop spans 18 amino acids. Germline V lookup: CDR1 MNHNS, CDR2 SASEGT. Here the CDR3 DNA reads TGTGCCAGCAGTGAATTTGGGTCTGGGTCCTCCCATAATTCACCCCTCCACTTT. Protein: CASSEFGSGSSHNSPLHF.

The rearrangement links TRBV5-6 to TRBJ1-6, with D possibly TRBD1 on 5 matching bases. The ends were cut back, 4 bases at V and 0 bases at J, with 14 bases in the middle. The CDR3 covers 17 residues. The germline gives CDR1 SGHDT, CDR2 YYEEEE. CDR3 DNA: TGTGCCAGCAGCCGGGACGGAATTTTCTCCTATAATTCACCCCTCCACTTT. Translated: CASSRDGIFSYNSPLHF.

V is TRBV7-9 and J is TRBJ2-3; D unclear. CDR1 SEHNR and CDR2 FQNEAQ come from the germline V gene (reference sequence). The germline V and J ends were trimmed by 3 bases and 2 bases, with 18 bases remaining between them. The CDR3 extends over 17 amino acids. The CDR3 DNA reads as TGTGCCAGCAGCTTCCTTCCGAGTCAGGCCTTCACAGATACGCAGTATTTT. The encoded protein is CASSFLPSQAFTDTQYF.

This chain joins TRBV6-1 and TRBJ2-1; D is undetermined. Germline lookup yields CDR1 MNHNS and CDR2 SASEGT. The CDR3 runs 15 residues. The V gene lost 8 bases and the J gene lost 9 bases, with 23 bases spanning the gap. The CDR3 region is CASATNHWDVAEQFF. The CDR3 DNA reads TGTGCCAGCGCAACTAATCATTGGGATGTAGCTGAGCAGTTCTTC.

The genes are TRBV19 and TRBJ2-7, with unresolved D. Germline assignment: CDR1 LNHDA and CDR2 SQIVND (reference sequence). The CDR3 contains 15 residues. Trimming pared 1 base from V and 2 bases from J, leaving 12 bases between. The CDR3 DNA sequence: TGTGCCAGTAGTATAGGTCAGGCCAGAACCTACGAGCAGTACTTC. Protein sequence: CASSIGQARTYEQYF.

This chain joins TRBV27 and TRBJ2-3; D is uncertain. CDR1 MNHEY and CDR2 SMNVEV come from the germline V gene (reference sequence). Trimming took off 3 bases at V and 5 bases at J, with 9 bases between the two ends. This CDR3 spans 13 amino acids. The CDR3 nucleotides read TGTGCCAGCAGTTTTGTGGGTAAAGATACGCAGTATTTT. Protein: CASSFVGKDTQYF.

The chain links TRBV4-3 to TRBJ1-2; 9 bases match TRBD1. Germline lookup yields CDR1 LGHNA and CDR2 YSLEER. The CDR3 spans 16 residues. V was clipped by 4 bases and J by 5 bases; unmatched bases: 11. CDR3 sequence: CASSLGGQGGHYGYTF. Written as DNA, the CDR3 is TGCGCCAGCAGCCTAGGGGGACAGGGAGGCCATTATGGCTACACCTTC.

The chain joins TRBV6-1 to TRBJ2-5; no reliable D call. Germline CDR1 and CDR2: MNHNS and SASEGT. The CDR3 runs to 12 residues. V was shortened by 8 bases and J by 0 bases, with 7 bases between the two germline ends. DNA for the CDR3: TGTGCCAGCGGAGAGGACCAAGAGACCCAGTACTTC. Translation gives CASGEDQETQYF.

This clone turned up a few times. This rearrangement joins TRBV10-3 to TRBJ1-2, with unresolved D. CDR3 length: 13 amino acids. Looked up from germline, CDR1 is ENHRY and CDR2 is SYGVKD. Trimming removed 5 bases from V and 2 bases from J, with 9 bases in between. The CDR3 nucleotides are TGTGCCATCAGTCCCATTAAGAACTATGGCTACACCTTC. It codes for CAISPIKNYGYTF.

The CDR3 loop reads CASSLVPETEAFF. The CDR3, as DNA: TGTGCCAGCAGCTTAGTTCCCGAGACTGAAGCTTTCTTT. The chain carries TRBV11-2 and TRBJ1-1; no clear D. V dropped 1 base and J dropped 5 bases, with 8 bases sitting between them. Per germline, CDR1 SGHAT and CDR2 FQNNGV. The CDR3 totals 13 residues.

The chain combines TRBV11-2 with TRBJ2-7; 10 bases match TRBD2. The germline gives CDR1 SGHAT, CDR2 FQNNGV. The length of the CDR3 is 15 residues. V lost 3 bases and J lost 1; bases outside the gene matches: 3. CDR3 region: CASSFATSGSYEQYF. CDR3 in DNA: TGTGCCAGCAGCTTTGCGACTAGCGGGTCCTACGAGCAGTACTTC.

V gene TRBV27 combines with J gene TRBJ2-1, with TRBD1 matching over 7 bases. The CDR3 length is 14 residues. CDR1 and CDR2 (germline): MNHEY, SMNVEV (reference sequence). V shed 5 bases, J shed 2 bases, and the junction held 3 bases outside the gene matches. CDR3 in amino acids: CASSLGQAYNEQFF. Here the CDR3 DNA reads TGTGCCAGCAGTCTAGGACAGGCCTACAATGAGCAGTTCTTC.

The chain combines TRBV7-9 with TRBJ2-1; 8 nucleotides align to TRBD1. V trimming: 4 bases; J trimming: 3 bases; junction bases outside the gene matches: 2. The CDR3 runs 14 residues. In germline, CDR1 is SEHNR, CDR2 FQNEAQ (reference sequence). CDR3 sequence (DNA): TGTGCCAGCAGCTCCGGGACAGGCTACAATGAGCAGTTCTTC. As protein: CASSSGTGYNEQFF.

V usage is TRBV6-4 and J usage is TRBJ2-2; 7 bases line up with TRBD2. Trimming took 4 bases from V and 1 from J; bases not matched to a gene: 0. This CDR3 is built from 14 residues. The germline V gene has CDR1 MRHNA and CDR2 SNTAGT. CDR3 bases: TGTGCCAGCAGTGCTAGCGGGAACACCGGGGAGCTGTTTTTT. This encodes CASSASGNTGELFF.